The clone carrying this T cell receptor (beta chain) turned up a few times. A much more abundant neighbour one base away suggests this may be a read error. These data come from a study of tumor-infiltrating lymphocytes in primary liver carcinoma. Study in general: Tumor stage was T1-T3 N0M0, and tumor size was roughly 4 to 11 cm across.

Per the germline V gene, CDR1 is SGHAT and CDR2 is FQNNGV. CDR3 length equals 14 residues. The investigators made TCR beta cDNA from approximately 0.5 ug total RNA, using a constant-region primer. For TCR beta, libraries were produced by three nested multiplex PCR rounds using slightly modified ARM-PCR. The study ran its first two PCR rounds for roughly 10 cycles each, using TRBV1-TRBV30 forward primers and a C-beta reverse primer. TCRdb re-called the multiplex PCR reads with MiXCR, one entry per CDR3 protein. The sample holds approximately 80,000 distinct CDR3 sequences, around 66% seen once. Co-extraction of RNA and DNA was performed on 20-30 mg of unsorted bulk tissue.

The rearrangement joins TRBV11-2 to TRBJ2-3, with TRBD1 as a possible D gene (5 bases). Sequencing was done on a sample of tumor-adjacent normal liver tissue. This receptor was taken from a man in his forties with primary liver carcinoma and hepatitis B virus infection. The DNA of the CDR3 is TGTGCCAGCAGCTTAAACCGACAAGGGGATAAGCAGTATTTT. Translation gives CASSLNRQGDKQYF. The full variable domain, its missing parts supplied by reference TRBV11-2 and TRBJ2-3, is EAGVAQSPRYKIIEKRQSVAFWCNPISGHATLYWYQQILGQGPKLLIQFQNNGVVDDSQLPKDRFSAERLKGVDSTLKIQPAKLEDSAVYLCASSLNRQGDKQYFGPGTRLTVL.